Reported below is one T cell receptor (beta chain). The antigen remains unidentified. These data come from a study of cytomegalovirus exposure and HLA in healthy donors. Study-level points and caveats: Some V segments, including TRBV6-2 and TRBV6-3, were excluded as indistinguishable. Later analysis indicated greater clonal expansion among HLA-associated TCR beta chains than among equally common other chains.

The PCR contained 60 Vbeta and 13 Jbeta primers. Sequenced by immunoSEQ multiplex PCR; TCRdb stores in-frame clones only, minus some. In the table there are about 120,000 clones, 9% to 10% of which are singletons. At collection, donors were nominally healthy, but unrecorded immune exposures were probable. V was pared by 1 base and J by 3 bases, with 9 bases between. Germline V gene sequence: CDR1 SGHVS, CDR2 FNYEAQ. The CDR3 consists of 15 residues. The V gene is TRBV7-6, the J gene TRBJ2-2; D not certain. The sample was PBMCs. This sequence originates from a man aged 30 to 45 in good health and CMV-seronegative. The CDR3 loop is CASSLGGFDTGELFF. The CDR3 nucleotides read TGTGCCAGCAGCTTAGGTGGCTTCGACACCGGGGAGCTGTTTTTT.